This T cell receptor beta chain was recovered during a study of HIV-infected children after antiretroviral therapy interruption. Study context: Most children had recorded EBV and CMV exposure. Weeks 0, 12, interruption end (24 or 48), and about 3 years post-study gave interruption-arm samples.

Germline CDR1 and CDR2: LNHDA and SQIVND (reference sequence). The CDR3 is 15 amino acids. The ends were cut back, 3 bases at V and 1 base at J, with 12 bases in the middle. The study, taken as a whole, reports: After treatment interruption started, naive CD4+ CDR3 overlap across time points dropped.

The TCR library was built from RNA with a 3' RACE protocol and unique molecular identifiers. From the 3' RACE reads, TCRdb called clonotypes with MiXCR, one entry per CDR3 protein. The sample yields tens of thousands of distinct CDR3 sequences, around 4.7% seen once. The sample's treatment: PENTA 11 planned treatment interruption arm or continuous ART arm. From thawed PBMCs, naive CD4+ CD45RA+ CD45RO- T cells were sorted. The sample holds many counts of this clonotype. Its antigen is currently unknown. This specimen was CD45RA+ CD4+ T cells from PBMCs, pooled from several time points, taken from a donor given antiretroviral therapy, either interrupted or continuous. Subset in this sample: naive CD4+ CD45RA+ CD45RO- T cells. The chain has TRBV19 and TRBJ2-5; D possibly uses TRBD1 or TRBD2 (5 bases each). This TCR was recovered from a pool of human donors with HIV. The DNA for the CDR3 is TGTGCCAGTAGTATGGTATTCGGGGCCCAAGAGACCCAGTACTTC. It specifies CASSMVFGAQETQYF.